A single TCR beta chain is shown here with its context. Its specific antigen is unknown. Base quality data are lacking; no much larger clone is found one base away. The data derive from a study of PD-1 blockade in classical Hodgkin lymphoma (dated by TCRdb to the early 2020s). As for the study more broadly: Nivolumab dosing was 3 mg/kg intravenously every 2 weeks, continuing until either disease progression or unacceptable toxicity. The study used TCR beta sequencing and CyTOF to define a peripheral blood immune signature of response to PD-1 blockade in classical Hodgkin lymphoma.

The Qiagen DNeasy kit was used to extract genomic DNA from unsorted PBMCs and from the negatively selected CD4+ and CD8+ fractions. TCR beta CDR3 regions were amplified by immunoSEQ multiplex PCR using primers annealing to V and J segments. A synthetic immune receptor repertoire was used to minimize amplification bias, and any remaining bias was removed computationally after sequencing. The study's own analysis went as follows. Custom Python scripts were used to quantify repertoire diversity as the Shannon entropy index. Unsorted, CD4+ and CD8+ repertoires were examined separately, except in combined analyses, for which CD4+ and CD8+ sequences were merged in silico. Clonal expansion was defined as at least a 2-fold frequency increase after treatment relative to C1D1, with a pseudocount of 0.5 for undetected baseline clones. Singleton clones were defined as clones with 0 or 1 copy at C1D1, and non-singleton clones were defined as clones with 2 or more copies. By matching protein sequences in sorted samples from the same patient, clones expanded in unsorted samples were annotated as CD4+, CD8+ or unknown. Diversity changes from C1D1 to C4D1 were tested in paired samples using Wilcoxon tests. TCRdb re-hosts the immuneACCESS table, in-frame sequences only. Its copies lack some clones; in the studies checked, an unresolved V gene accounts for under half of them, and the cause for the rest is not known. V, J and clone size are those of that table, while D and trimming were read from the DNA. The sample yields around 7,500 clones; 85% to 90% were counted once. Roughly 21% of the sample lies in the top ten.

Taken with the paper, the label for time point translates to: cycle 1 day 1 (C1D1), immediately before nivolumab initiation. Relapse after autologous stem cell transplantation had occurred in all trial patients, and cohorts A, B and C were distinguished by prior brentuximab vedotin exposure. Using a Miltenyi CD8+ T cell isolation kit, CD8+ T cells were purified from thawed PBMCs through magnetic negative selection. A total of around 59 patients with relapsed/refractory classical Hodgkin lymphoma made up the trial cohort, and each patient's best overall response was complete response, partial response or progressive disease. In the multi-cohort phase II CheckMate 205 trial, trial patients received single-agent nivolumab. An independent review committee assessed best overall response by applying the 2007 International Working Group response criteria. Trial PBMCs were obtained immediately prior to nivolumab initiation (C1D1) and on therapy at cycle 2 day 1 and cycle 4 day 1. Peripheral blood was collected in 8 mL Vacutainer Cell Preparation Tubes, from which PBMCs were isolated by centrifugation and then cryopreserved. Purified CD4+ and CD8+ fractions were generated only in cases for which an additional PBMC sample was available. On LS columns in a quadroMACS separator, the magnetically labelled cells were depleted, and the flow-through was collected as the purified fraction.

The research as a whole found: Only a single clinical trial cohort was studied, and what caused the repertoire differences, possibly disease activity or prior therapy, remained undefined. Diversity was lower in patients who began nivolumab less than 1 year after ASCT, so these patients were left out of later analyses to avoid confounding by immune reconstitution. A significant rise by C4D1 was seen in CD4+ but not CD8+ TCR diversity (p=0.0027 vs p=0.16), with the rise being most apparent in complete responders (p=0.02). Baseline TCR diversity was reported to be lower in newly diagnosed patients than in healthy donors and to be lower still in relapsed/refractory patients. Trial patients with a complete response had baseline diversity similar to that of newly diagnosed patients, while partial responders and progressors had significantly lower diversity.

The CDR3 spans 16 residues, from the cysteine through the phenylalanine. Here the CDR3 DNA is all that survives: 48 bases in frame from base 1. V and J are trimmed by 0 bases and 4 bases, and the gene matches miss 6 bases of the junction. The germline V gene supplies CDR1 LGHNA and CDR2 YNFKEQ. Sequencing used CD8+ T cells from blood, obtained at baseline. This chain is built from TRBV4-2 and TRBJ2-5, and 9 junctional nucleotides match TRBD1. The sequence came from a human donor with classical Hodgkin lymphoma. In nucleotide form, the sequence is TGTGCCAGCAGCCAAGAGCCGGGACAGGGATTAGAGACCCAGTACTTC. This encodes CASSQEPGQGLETQYF.